A single sample is the source of the 32 T cell receptor beta chains below, sequenced in a study of blood T cell repertoires in COVID-19. Assay: immunoSEQ multiplex PCR; the TCRdb copy retains only in-frame clones and omits some. The table records around 27,000 clones, roughly 83% of them present only once. The specimen sequenced was peripheral blood. The receptor source for this set is a man in his 70s with active COVID-19.

The chain couples TRBV11-2 to TRBJ1-1; 10 bases match TRBD1. Trimming took 6 bases from V and 3 from J; bases not matched to a gene: 7. From germline, CDR1 is SGHAT and CDR2 FQNNGV. This CDR3 has 15 residues. CDR3 region: CASRLTGGSYTEAFF. The CDR3 DNA reads TGTGCCAGCAGATTGACAGGGGGCTCGTACACTGAAGCTTTCTTT.

V gene TRBV6-6 combines with J gene TRBJ1-1, with a tentative D call TRBD1 (5 bases). The V end was cut by 6 bases, the J end by 1 base, with 12 bases between. This CDR3 has 14 amino acids. Looked up from germline, CDR1 is MNHNY and CDR2 is SVGAGI (reference sequence). CDR3 protein: CASRAGWENTEAFF. The CDR3 DNA sequence: TGTGCCAGCAGGGCAGGGTGGGAGAACACTGAAGCTTTCTTT.

This clone appeared a few times. The V and J genes are TRBV29-1 and TRBJ1-1; TRBD1 is a possible D gene (6 bases). CDR3 length: 15 amino acids. With 8 bases removed from V and 4 bases from J, the gap between germline ends came to 23 bases. Per the germline V gene, CDR1 is SQVTM and CDR2 is ANQGSEA. This CDR3 reads CSSRRRGGPGTEAFF. In DNA, the CDR3 is TGCAGCTCCCGCCGACGGGGGGGGCCCGGCACTGAAGCTTTCTTT.

The chain joins TRBV10-3 to TRBJ1-5, with 7 bases matching TRBD1. Losses at the gene ends were 6 bases for V and 5 bases for J; bases not matched to a gene: 4. The CDR3 totals 13 residues. Looked up from germline, CDR1 is ENHRY and CDR2 is SYGVKD. This CDR3 reads CAISGTEDQPQHF. The CDR3 coding sequence is TGTGCCATCAGCGGGACAGAGGATCAGCCCCAGCATTTT.

V gene TRBV6-2 or TRBV6-3 combines with J gene TRBJ2-1; 8 positions agree with TRBD2. J lost 7 bases, V lost 0 bases, and 8 bases had no gene match. CDR3 length: 16 amino acids. The germline V gene encodes CDR1 MNHEY and CDR2 SVGEGT. The CDR3 nucleotides are TGTGCCAGCAGTTACTCGCGGTTCGGGGGGGAGAATGAGCAGTTCTTC. It codes for CASSYSRFGGENEQFF.

The chain employs TRBV5-8 and TRBJ2-2, with TRBD1 identical over 8 bases. This CDR3 is 16 amino acids long. Germline loops: CDR1 SGHTS, CDR2 YDEGEE. J was trimmed by 0 bases and V by 3 bases; bases with no gene match: 4. DNA for the CDR3: TGTGCCAGCAGCTCGGGACAGGCCACGAACACCGGGGAGCTGTTTTTT. Residues: CASSSGQATNTGELFF.

The genes are TRBV18 and TRBJ2-5; possible D gene TRBD1, 5 bases. V dropped 3 bases and J dropped 5 bases, with 16 bases sitting between them. Germline CDR1 is KGHSH and CDR2 is LQKENI. This CDR3 has 15 residues. The chain's CDR3 is CASSPRTHTEETQYF. In nucleotides, the CDR3 is TGTGCCAGCTCACCTCGGACACATACCGAGGAGACCCAGTACTTC.

This sequence joins TRBV12-3 or TRBV12-4 and TRBJ2-4; perhaps TRBD1 as D (6 bases). Trimming pared 3 bases from V and 9 bases from J, leaving 9 bases between. The CDR3 length is 12 residues. CDR3 sequence: CASSLDRSIQYF. CDR3 coding DNA: TGTGCCAGCAGTTTGGACAGAAGCATTCAGTACTTC.

The chain carries TRBV9 and TRBJ1-2, with TRBD1 identical over 8 bases. The CDR3 loop spans 16 amino acids. Germline CDR1 and CDR2: SGDLS and YYNGEE. V lost 3 bases and J lost 7; bases outside the gene matches: 14. Here the CDR3 DNA reads TGTGCCAGCAGCGCACATATAAGCGGACAGGGTGGTGGCTACACCTTC. This codes for CASSAHISGQGGGYTF. Variable domain in full (rest from reference TRBV9 and TRBJ1-2): DSGVTQTPKHLITATGQRVTLRCSPRSGDLSVYWYQQSLDQGLQFLIQYYNGEERAKGNILERFSAQQFPDLHSELNLSSLELGDSALYFCASSAHISGQGGGYTFGSGTRLTVV.

The chain has TRBV28 and TRBJ2-1; a weak D match, TRBD1 (7 bases). In germline, CDR1 is MDHEN, CDR2 SYDVKM. The CDR3 totals 12 residues. The V and J ends lost 4 bases and 15 bases respectively, with 16 bases between them. CDR3 DNA: TGTGCCAGCAGTTACGCAGGGGGGATTCTGTTCTTC. Translated: CASSYAGGILFF.

V gene TRBV5-1 combines with J gene TRBJ2-7; 8 bases match TRBD1. The CDR3 is 13 amino acids. CDR1 and CDR2 (germline): SGHRS, YFSETQ. J gave up 3 bases and V 7 bases, and 6 bases lay outside the gene matches. DNA of the CDR3: TGCGCCAGCTCCGACGACAGGGGCTACGAGCAGTACTTC. The encoded protein is CASSDDRGYEQYF.

To note about this clone: This CDR3 is also generated by other DNA sequences in the sample. The genes are TRBV7-9 and TRBJ2-1; 13 bases map to TRBD2. The CDR3 sequence is 15 residues long. Germline assignment: CDR1 SEHNR and CDR2 FQNEAQ (reference sequence). V lost 5 bases to trimming and J lost 7 bases; unmatched junction nucleotides: 5. CDR3 in amino acids: CASSPGTSGTNEQFF. The CDR3 nucleotides read TGTGCCAGCAGCCCCGGGACTAGCGGGACGAATGAGCAGTTCTTC.

The rearrangement uses TRBV9 and TRBJ1-4, with TRBD1 matching 7 bases. V trimming: 4 bases; J trimming: 5 bases; junction bases outside the gene matches: 8. CDR1 SGDLS and CDR2 YYNGEE come from the germline V gene. This CDR3 comprises 15 residues. This CDR3 is CASSISGQQNEKLFF. DNA of the CDR3: TGTGCCAGCAGCATCTCGGGACAGCAAAATGAAAAACTGTTTTTT.

This clone has just one count. The CDR3 DNA reads as TGTGCCAGCAGGGACAACTCCTACGAGCAGTACTTC. Encoded protein: CASRDNSYEQYF. The genes are TRBV27 and TRBJ2-7, with a tentative D call TRBD1 (5 bases). Germline V lookup: CDR1 MNHEY, CDR2 SMNVEV (reference sequence). The CDR3 contains 12 residues. The germline V and J ends were trimmed by 6 bases and 0 bases, with 6 bases remaining between them.

This clone has a single count. This rearrangement joins TRBV18 to TRBJ1-1, with D possibly being TRBD1 (5 bases). Deletions cut 8 bases from V and 0 bases from J, with 10 bases between. This CDR3 spans 13 amino acids. Per the germline V gene, CDR1 is KGHSH and CDR2 is LQKENI. The chain's CDR3 is CASTAGMNTEAFF. The CDR3 nucleotides read TGTGCCAGCACAGCAGGGATGAACACTGAAGCTTTCTTT.

This clone was seen just once. The chain has TRBV5-6 and TRBJ2-1, with D perhaps matching TRBD2 (7 bases). The germline V gene encodes CDR1 SGHDT and CDR2 YYEEEE. The V and J ends lost 3 bases and 9 bases respectively, with 13 bases between them. The CDR3 consists of 13 residues. DNA for the CDR3: TGTGCCAGCAGCTATGGCGGGGGCGGTGAGCAGTTCTTC. This codes for CASSYGGGGEQFF.

The V call is TRBV20-1, the J call TRBJ2-1, with 11 bases matching TRBD2. There are 14 residues in the CDR3. Germline V CDR1 and CDR2: DFQATT, SNEGSKA (reference sequence). Trimming removed 3 bases from V and 7 bases from J; junction bases left unmatched: 5. Written as DNA, the CDR3 is TGCAGTGCTAGTCTGGTAGCGGGGGGGAATGAGCAGTTCTTC. This codes for CSASLVAGGNEQFF.

This rearrangement joins TRBV28 to TRBJ1-1; 7 nucleotides line up with TRBD1. Germline trimming cut 5 bases from V and 0 bases from J; bases unmatched to any gene: 0. The CDR3 runs 13 residues. Germline loops: CDR1 MDHEN, CDR2 SYDVKM. This CDR3 reads CASSGTVNTEAFF. For the CDR3, the DNA is TGTGCCAGCAGTGGGACAGTGAACACTGAAGCTTTCTTT.

V and J are TRBV6-5 and TRBJ1-2; D is unresolved. Germline V gives CDR1 MNHEY, CDR2 SVGAGI. Trimming took 4 bases from V and 2 from J, leaving 14 bases between them. This CDR3 comprises 15 residues. CDR3 in amino acids: CASSFSRQVNYGYTF. CDR3 DNA: TGTGCCAGCAGTTTTTCTCGTCAGGTGAACTATGGCTACACCTTC.

This chain links TRBV28 with TRBJ2-2, with TRBD2 identical over 9 bases. After removal of 2 bases from V and 2 bases from J, the junction contained 3 bases not matched to a gene. The CDR3 sequence is 16 residues long. The germline V gene has CDR1 MDHEN and CDR2 SYDVKM. CDR3 coding DNA: TGTGCCAGCAGTTTAGGACTAGCGATCAACACCGGGGAGCTGTTTTTT. This sequence encodes CASSLGLAINTGELFF.

The genes are TRBV28 and TRBJ1-4; 11 bases match TRBD1. The V gene end was trimmed by 7 bases and the J gene end by 11 bases; junction bases not matched to a gene: 12. Germline V gene data show CDR1 as MDHEN and CDR2 as SYDVKM. The CDR3 has 15 residues. This CDR3 is CASKGGTGGYTKLFF. CDR3 nucleotide sequence: TGTGCCAGCAAGGGAGGGACAGGGGGATATACGAAACTGTTTTTT. The variable domain in full, completed from reference TRBV28 and TRBJ1-4, reads DVKVTQSSRYLVKRTGEKVFLECVQDMDHENMFWYRQDPGLGLRLIYFSYDVKMKEKGDIPEGYSVSREKKERFSLILESASTNQTSMYLCASKGGTGGYTKLFFGSGTQLSVL.

This clone showed up just a few times. The chain links TRBV5-3 to TRBJ1-6; 8 bases are a match to TRBD1. TRBV5-3 is sorted into the ORF group, with uncertain function. This CDR3 spans 15 amino acids. V trimming: 4 bases; J trimming: 7 bases; junction bases outside the gene matches: 7. The CDR3 sequence is CARSGRDRRNSPLHF. The DNA for the CDR3 is TGTGCCAGAAGCGGAAGGGACAGGAGAAATTCACCCCTCCACTTT.

The chain couples TRBV27 to TRBJ2-7, with 8 bases identical to TRBD1. The V gene end was trimmed by 5 bases and the J gene end by 2 bases; junction bases not matched to a gene: 11. The CDR3 spans 16 residues. Per the germline V gene, CDR1 is MNHEY and CDR2 is SMNVEV (reference sequence). The CDR3 spells CASSPLSDRGTYEQYF. The CDR3 region has the DNA TGTGCCAGCAGTCCACTCTCCGACAGGGGAACCTACGAGCAGTACTTC.

The chain couples TRBV7-6 to TRBJ2-7; D uncertain. Trimming removed 2 bases from V and 2 bases from J, with 7 bases in between. This CDR3 contains 13 residues. CDR1 is SGHVS, CDR2 FNYEAQ, per germline. The CDR3 protein is CASSLSVPYEQYF. DNA for the CDR3: TGTGCCAGCAGCTTATCAGTTCCCTACGAGCAGTACTTC.

This rearrangement joins TRBV4-1 to TRBJ2-1; a possible D gene is TRBD2 (6 bases). Trimming removed 0 bases from V and 9 bases from J, with 15 bases in between. The CDR3 is 15 residues long. The germline gives CDR1 MGHRA, CDR2 YSYEKL. The CDR3: CASSQDIQGGREQFF. The CDR3 coding sequence is TGCGCCAGCAGCCAAGATATCCAGGGAGGCCGTGAGCAGTTCTTC.

By share of the sample, this clone is medium-sized. This chain links TRBV24-1 with TRBJ1-2; D may be TRBD1 (5 bases). CDR1 KGHDR and CDR2 SFDVKD come from the germline V gene. V gave up 3 bases and J gave up 6 bases, with 22 bases separating them. The CDR3 is 17 amino acids. Here the CDR3 DNA reads TGTGCCACCAGTGATGAGACAGTTTCTAGTTTTACTAATGGCTACACCTTC. Its translation: CATSDETVSSFTNGYTF.

Details on this clone: Within the sample, other DNA sequences also encode this same CDR3. This chain links TRBV24-1 with TRBJ1-1; TRBD1 agrees at 7 bases. Looked up from germline, CDR1 is KGHDR and CDR2 is SFDVKD. V shed 4 bases, J shed 11 bases, and the junction held 6 bases outside the gene matches. The CDR3 extends over 12 amino acids. This CDR3 reads CATSDDRDRAFF. CDR3 nucleotides: TGTGCCACCAGTGACGACAGGGATCGCGCTTTCTTT.

CDR3 sequence: CASSPYQQGGAGELFF. The CDR3 DNA reads as TGTGCCAGCTCCCCCTACCAACAGGGGGGCGCCGGGGAGCTGTTTTTT. V and J are TRBV18 and TRBJ2-2, with 8 nucleotides matching TRBD1. The CDR3 consists of 16 residues. The ends lost 6 bases at V and 6 bases at J; junction bases unmatched: 12. CDR1 is KGHSH and CDR2 is LQKENI in the germline V gene. Using reference TRBV18 and TRBJ2-2 for the parts outside the CDR3, the full variable domain is NAGVMQNPRHLVRRRGQEARLRCSPMKGHSHVYWYRQLPEEGLKFMVYLQKENIIDESGMPKERFSAEFPKEGPSILRIQQVVRGDSAAYFCASSPYQQGGAGELFFGEGSRLTVL.

The V gene is TRBV11-1, the J gene TRBJ2-1; D ambiguous. CDR3 length equals 15 residues. Trimming removed 1 base from V and 2 bases from J, with 9 bases in between. Germline assignment: CDR1 SGHAT and CDR2 FQDESV (reference sequence). The CDR3: CASSLEPSTYNEQFF. As DNA, the CDR3 is TGTGCCAGCAGCTTAGAACCCAGTACCTACAATGAGCAGTTCTTC.

V usage is TRBV4-1 and J usage is TRBJ1-3; possibly TRBD1 for D (5 bases). The CDR3 totals 17 residues. The germline V and J ends were trimmed by 4 bases and 0 bases, with 16 bases remaining between them. Germline values: CDR1 MGHRA, CDR2 YSYEKL. Here the CDR3 DNA reads TGCGCCAGCAGCCTCACCCCGGGGGGGGACTCTGGAAACACCATATATTTT. It encodes CASSLTPGGDSGNTIYF.

J is TRBJ2-1 and V is TRBV1; the D segment call TRBD2 is taken from the table without a DNA check. TRBV1 is a documented pseudogene. The CDR3 has 19 amino acids. The CDR3: CTSSPKGPPPSGADNEQFF. The CDR3 DNA reads as TGCACCAGCAGCCCCAAAGGACCCCCTCCTAGCGGGGCGGACAATGAGCAGTTCTTC.

The rearrangement joins TRBV7-3 to TRBJ2-2; D is undetermined. The germline gives CDR1 SGHTA, CDR2 FQGTGA. With 1 base removed from V and 6 bases from J, the gap between germline ends came to 9 bases. The length of the CDR3 is 14 residues. CDR3 DNA sequence: TGTGCCAGCAGCTTAAGCGGTCAGCCCGGGGAGCTGTTTTTT. As protein: CASSLSGQPGELFF. The complete variable domain, with remaining parts taken from reference TRBV7-3 and TRBJ2-2, reads GAGVSQTPSNKVTEKGKYVELRCDPISGHTALYWYRQSLGQGPEFLIYFQGTGAADDSGLPNDRFFAVRPEGSVSTLKIQRTERGDSAVYLCASSLSGQPGELFFGEGSRLTVL.